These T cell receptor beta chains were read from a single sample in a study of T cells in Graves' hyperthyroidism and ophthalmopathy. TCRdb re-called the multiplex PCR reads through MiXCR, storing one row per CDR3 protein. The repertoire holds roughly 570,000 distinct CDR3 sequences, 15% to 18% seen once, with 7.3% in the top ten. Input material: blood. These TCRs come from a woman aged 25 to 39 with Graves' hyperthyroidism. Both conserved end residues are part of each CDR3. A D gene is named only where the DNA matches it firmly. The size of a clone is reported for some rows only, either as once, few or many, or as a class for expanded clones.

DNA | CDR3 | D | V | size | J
TGTGCCAGCAGCCAAGACGGGAGGGATTACAATGAGCAGTTCTTC | CASSQDGRDYNEQFF | TRBD2 | TRBV4-2 | NA | TRBJ2-1
TGTGCCAGCAGCTTAGAATTCAGGGCTGGGGCCAACGTCCTGACTTTC | CASSLEFRAGANVLTF | NA | TRBV11-2 | many | TRBJ2-6
TGTGCCAGCAGTTACACGGCCGGGGCCAAAAACATTCAGTACTTC | CASSYTAGAKNIQYF | NA | TRBV6-2/TRBV6-3 | few | TRBJ2-4
TGCGCCAGCAGCTTGGATTGGCTAGCGGGCGTGGGTGCGTACACAGATACGCAGTATTTT | CASSLDWLAGVGAYTDTQYF | TRBD2 | TRBV5-1 | few | TRBJ2-3
TGCGCCAGCAGCCAAGATTGGCAGGGACACTACGAGCAGTACTTC | CASSQDWQGHYEQYF | NA | TRBV4-3 | many | TRBJ2-7
TGTGCCATCAGGGGACAGGGGAATTACGAGCAGTACTTC | CAIRGQGNYEQYF | TRBD1 | TRBV10-3 | NA | TRBJ2-7
TGTGCCAGCTCAACGGGACAGTATAATTCACCCCTCCACTTT | CASSTGQYNSPLHF | TRBD1 | TRBV18 | few | TRBJ1-6
TGTGCCAGCAAGGGGACTAGCGGGGGCACCGGGGAGCTGTTTTTT | CASKGTSGGTGELFF | TRBD2 | TRBV6-4 | NA | TRBJ2-2
TGCGCCAGCAGCTTGGTTCAGGGAAGGGGTGAAGCTTTCTTT | CASSLVQGRGEAFF | NA | TRBV5-1 | many | TRBJ1-1
TGTGCCAGTAGTAAAAGGACTAGCGGCAAAAACATTCAGTACTTC | CASSKRTSGKNIQYF | TRBD2 | TRBV19 | NA | TRBJ2-4
TGTGCCAGCCGTCGGACAGGCGGTGGAAACACCATATATTTT | CASRRTGGGNTIYF | TRBD1 | TRBV7-2 | many | TRBJ1-3
TGCAGTGCTAGAGAGTCCGGGACAGGGGGCCCCTATGGCTACACCTTC | CSARESGTGGPYGYTF | TRBD1 | TRBV20-1 | many | TRBJ1-2
TGTGCCAGCAGTGAGGTGGGGCGTGGGTACGAGCAGTACTTC | CASSEVGRGYEQYF | NA | TRBV2 | many | TRBJ2-7
TGTGCCAGCAGCTTAAATAAGGGACTACGATTTTTCGAGCAGTACTTC | CASSLNKGLRFFEQYF | TRBD2 | TRBV11-1 | many | TRBJ2-7
TGTGCCACCAGCATCTCTCGGGGGGGGTCACCCCTCCACTTT | CATSISRGGSPLHF | NA | TRBV15 | NA | TRBJ1-6
TGCGCCAGCAGTGAACAGGGGGACTACAATGAGCAGTTCTTC | CASSEQGDYNEQFF | TRBD1 | TRBV10-2 | NA | TRBJ2-1
TGCAGCGTTGATGTCCTCGGGACTACACTTGAGCAGTACTTC | CSVDVLGTTLEQYF | TRBD2 | TRBV29-1 | many | TRBJ2-7
TGTGCCAGCAGCCAAGATTACGCGGGGGGAGAGCAGTACTTC | CASSQDYAGGEQYF | TRBD2 | TRBV4-2 | NA | TRBJ2-7
TGTGCCAGCAGCTTAGCGCCGTCGAGCGAGCAGTACTTC | CASSLAPSSEQYF | NA | TRBV7-9 | many | TRBJ2-7
TGTGCCAGCAGTAAACGGGGACAGGCTTCCTACGAGCAGTACTTC | CASSKRGQASYEQYF | TRBD1 | TRBV6-1 | NA | TRBJ2-7
TGTGCCAGCACCTCTCCTCCGGGGGGGGATACGCAGTATTTT | CASTSPPGGDTQYF | TRBD2 | TRBV2 | many | TRBJ2-3
TGCAGTGCTAGAGATCCGACAGGGACGTGGTACGAGCAGTACTTC | CSARDPTGTWYEQYF | TRBD1 | TRBV20-1 | few | TRBJ2-7
TGCAGTGCGGAGGGGGAAACAGGTTCGCCTATCTATGGCTACACCTTC | CSAEGETGSPIYGYTF | NA | TRBV20-1 | many | TRBJ1-2
TGTGCCAGCAGTGGGACAGCCAGAGGGGAGCTGTTTTTT | CASSGTARGELFF | TRBD1 | TRBV5-6 | few | TRBJ2-2
TGTGCCAGCAGTGACGGCGGGACTAGCGGGAGTCACAATGAGCAGTTCTTC | CASSDGGTSGSHNEQFF | TRBD2 | TRBV2 | NA | TRBJ2-1
TGCGCCAGCAATAATAAGGGGGACAGGGCCCATGAGCAGTTCTTC | CASNNKGDRAHEQFF | TRBD1 | TRBV5-1 | many | TRBJ2-1
TGTGCCAGTACCCATAATGGACAGCATGGCTACACCTTC | CASTHNGQHGYTF | NA | TRBV19 | NA | TRBJ1-2
TGTGCCACCAGTGATTTGAGCGAGCAGTACTTC | CATSDLSEQYF | NA | TRBV24-1 | NA | TRBJ2-7
TGTGCCAGCAGCATGGGACAGGGGGTCTCTGGCTACACCTTC | CASSMGQGVSGYTF | TRBD1 | TRBV7-2 | once | TRBJ1-2
TGTGCCAGCAGTAAACTGGGGGAGGGCCACTATGGCTACACCTTC | CASSKLGEGHYGYTF | NA | TRBV6-1 | many | TRBJ1-2
TGTGCCAGCAGGCAAACAGGAAACTATGGCTACACCTTC | CASRQTGNYGYTF | NA | TRBV6-1 | few | TRBJ1-2
TGTGCCAGCAGCTTAGGCGGTGACACTGAAGCTTTCTTT | CASSLGGDTEAFF | NA | TRBV7-3 | many | TRBJ1-1
TGTGCCAGCAGCCCTAGTGGGGGTGGAAACACCATATATTTT | CASSPSGGGNTIYF | NA | TRBV6-1 | many | TRBJ1-3
TGTGCCAGCAGCCAATTTCCGGGACAGACAACAGATACGCAGTATTTT | CASSQFPGQTTDTQYF | TRBD1 | TRBV14 | many | TRBJ2-3
TGTGCCAGCATCCAAGGGCCAGGGGCCTACGAGCAGTACTTC | CASIQGPGAYEQYF | NA | TRBV28 | many | TRBJ2-7
TGCAGTGCTAGGCCCGGGACAGGGGGTGCAGATACGCAGTATTTT | CSARPGTGGADTQYF | TRBD1 | TRBV20-1 | many | TRBJ2-3
TGCGCCAGCAGCCAAGGACAGGTCTATAGCAATCAGCCCCAGCATTTT | CASSQGQVYSNQPQHF | NA | TRBV4-1 | NA | TRBJ1-5
TGCGCCAGCAGCTTGGGGGACAGATGGAACACTGAAGCTTTCTTT | CASSLGDRWNTEAFF | TRBD1 | TRBV5-1 | NA | TRBJ1-1
TGCAGTGCTAGAGCGGGGGCGCTTGGTCAGCCCCAGCATTTT | CSARAGALGQPQHF | NA | TRBV20-1 | many | TRBJ1-5
TGTGCCAGCAGTCCAGGTCCTATAGGGCCTTCCTACGAGCAGTACTTC | CASSPGPIGPSYEQYF | NA | TRBV27 | few | TRBJ2-7